The clone carrying this T cell receptor (beta chain) was recorded only once. Using immunoSEQ multiplex PCR, the repertoire was profiled, and TCRdb retains in-frame clones only, with some absent. The table has approximately 70,000 clones, less than 90% seen once. The study sampled blood at baseline, cycle 4 day 1, and cycle 7 day 1. J gave up 6 bases and V 6 bases, and 9 bases lay outside the gene matches. The CDR3 runs to 14 residues. The germline V gene encodes CDR1 SGHAT and CDR2 FQDESV (reference sequence). This sample stems from a study of OX40 agonist ivuxolimab in advanced cancers. In the study overall: Every 2 weeks, ivuxolimab was infused into the patients intravenously at between 0.01 and 10 mg/kg.

This clonotype was obtained from an adult with an advanced solid tumor such as melanoma, head and neck, liver or kidney cancer. The sample in question was CD4+ or CD8+ T cells sorted from blood, obtained in a trial of the OX40 agonist ivuxolimab. The V call is TRBV11-1, the J call TRBJ2-3; TRBD1 matches at 7 bases. The CDR3 sequence: CASSLTGAGDTQYF. The CDR3, as DNA: TGTGCCAGCAGTCTTACAGGGGCCGGCGATACGCAGTATTTT.